This TCR beta chain came from a study of patients and donors after allogeneic stem cell transplantation (dated by TCRdb to about 2020). CDR1 and CDR2, looked up from the germline V gene, are SGHRS and YFSETQ. The germline ends are 7 bases apart after V is trimmed by 4 bases and J by 5 bases. From cysteine to phenylalanine, the CDR3 is 12 amino acids long. The read is trimmed to its CDR3 DNA, 36 bases read in frame from base 1. This clonotype is characterized as large (0.1 to 1%). No antigen is known for it. Base qualities are not at hand, and no much larger clone is one base apart. Library construction relied on RT-PCR. Data came from a NextSeq 550. Clones were called with MiXCR by TCRdb after fastp trimmed the public reads at Q25, and only in-frame beta chains were retained. Each CDR3 protein gets just one entry, which takes the most common genes and DNA from the rows behind it. The sample profile shows 2,400 or so distinct CDR3 sequences; about 8% of them were found once. The ten largest clones take up 9.6% of the sample.

The sequenced material came from blood, either unsorted or a sorted T cell fraction (not recorded which). This receptor was obtained from a human donor who was either an allogeneic HSCT recipient or a stem cell or donor lymphocyte infusion donor (not recorded which). It is not recorded whose cells these are; they may come from a transplant donor. Recombination connected TRBV5-1 to TRBJ2-1, and the D gene may be TRBD2, 5 bases matching. The DNA sequence follows: TGCGCCAGCAGCACGGGAAACAATGAGCAGTTCTTC. Its coded protein is CASSTGNNEQFF.